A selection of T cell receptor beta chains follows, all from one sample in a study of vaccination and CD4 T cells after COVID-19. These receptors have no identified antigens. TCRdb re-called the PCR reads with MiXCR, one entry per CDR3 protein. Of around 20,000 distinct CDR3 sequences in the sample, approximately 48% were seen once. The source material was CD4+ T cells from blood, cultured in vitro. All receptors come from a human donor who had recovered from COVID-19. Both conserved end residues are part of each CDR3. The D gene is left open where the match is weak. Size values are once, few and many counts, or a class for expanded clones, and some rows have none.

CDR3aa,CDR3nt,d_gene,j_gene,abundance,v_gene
CASSQYDSGELFF,TGTGCCAGCAGTCAATACGATAGCGGGGAGCTGTTTTTT,-,TRBJ2-2,-,TRBV6-1
CASSEIGGLMNTGELFF,TGTGCCAGCAGTGAAATAGGGGGACTGATGAACACCGGGGAGCTGTTTTTT,-,TRBJ2-2,few,TRBV2
CASTWSSGRAPETQYF,TGTGCCAGCACCTGGAGTAGCGGGAGGGCCCCTGAGACCCAGTACTTC,TRBD2,TRBJ2-5,-,TRBV6-1
CASSLAPADKNIQYF,TGTGCCAGCAGCTTAGCGCCCGCCGACAAAAACATTCAGTACTTC,-,TRBJ2-4,-,TRBV7-9
CASSSRDRGTDTQYF,TGTGCCAGCAGCTCTCGGGACAGGGGAACAGATACGCAGTATTTT,TRBD1,TRBJ2-3,-,TRBV27
CASSFSSRGYGGELFF,TGTGCCAGTAGTTTTTCAAGCAGGGGGTATGGCGGGGAGCTGTTTTTT,TRBD1,TRBJ2-2,once,TRBV19
CASSLGGPLEEQYF,TGTGCCAGCAGCTTAGGGGGCCCTCTAGAGGAGCAGTACTTC,-,TRBJ2-7,medium-sized,TRBV7-9
CASRRDVEKLFF,TGTGCCAGCAGAAGGGACGTCGAAAAACTGTTTTTT,-,TRBJ1-4,-,TRBV6-1
CASSQDGQSNQPQHF,TGCGCCAGCAGCCAAGATGGACAGAGCAATCAGCCCCAGCATTTT,-,TRBJ1-5,-,TRBV4-1
CASSPTRDNEQFF,TGTGCCAGCAGCCCTACTAGGGACAATGAGCAGTTCTTC,-,TRBJ2-1,-,TRBV7-2
CASKRQGGTEAFF,TGTGCCAGCAAGAGGCAGGGGGGGACTGAAGCTTTCTTT,TRBD1,TRBJ1-1,-,TRBV6-1
CAINSAGGGHTDTQYF,TGTGCCATCAATTCAGCGGGAGGCGGCCACACAGATACGCAGTATTTT,TRBD2,TRBJ2-3,-,TRBV10-3
CASSQGNRNQPQHF,TGTGCCAGCAGTCAGGGGAACAGGAATCAGCCCCAGCATTTT,-,TRBJ1-5,once,TRBV12-3/TRBV12-4
CASSLPAGYSSAFF,TGTGCCAGCAGCTTACCGGCAGGGTATTCCTCAGCTTTCTTT,-,TRBJ1-1,-,TRBV11-3
CASTKGGSGNTIYF,TGTGCCAGTACGAAGGGGGGCTCTGGAAACACCATATATTTT,-,TRBJ1-3,-,TRBV19
CASSIETNTGELFF,TGTGCCAGTAGTATAGAGACGAACACCGGGGAGCTGTTTTTT,-,TRBJ2-2,few,TRBV19
CASSMIDRAPFYEQYF,TGTGCCAGTAGTATGATCGACAGGGCCCCTTTCTACGAGCAGTACTTC,TRBD1,TRBJ2-7,-,TRBV19
CASSHVLGPDHEQFF,TGTGCCAGCAGTCACGTCCTAGGTCCGGACCATGAGCAGTTCTTC,-,TRBJ2-1,-,TRBV6-1
CATSRGGNLALNYGYTF,TGTGCCACCAGCAGAGGAGGAAATCTGGCCCTTAACTATGGCTACACCTTC,-,TRBJ1-2,few,TRBV15
CATQSPYSYGYTF,TGTGCCACCCAGAGCCCCTACTCCTATGGCTACACCTTC,-,TRBJ1-2,-,TRBV24-1
CASSPQPKETQYF,TGTGCCAGCTCACCTCAGCCGAAAGAGACCCAGTACTTC,-,TRBJ2-5,once,TRBV18
CASSSRGPGLAGGPIYNEQFF,TGTGCCAGCAGTTCCCGGGGTCCGGGACTAGCGGGAGGGCCCATCTACAATGAGCAGTTCTTC,TRBD2,TRBJ2-1,-,TRBV27
CTSSILHTQYF,TGTACCAGTAGTATACTTCATACGCAGTATTTT,-,TRBJ2-3,-,TRBV19
CSASRDGGLAAYNEQFF,TGCAGTGCTAGCCGAGATGGGGGACTAGCGGCCTACAATGAGCAGTTCTTC,TRBD2,TRBJ2-1,-,TRBV20-1
CASSYGASGDYEQYF,TGTGCCAGCAGTTACGGGGCTAGCGGTGACTACGAGCAGTACTTC,TRBD2,TRBJ2-7,-,TRBV6-5
CSARDPGQGNASDNSPLHF,TGCAGTGCTAGGGACCCGGGACAGGGTAATGCATCGGATAATTCACCCCTCCACTTT,TRBD1,TRBJ1-6,-,TRBV20-1
CASSYSNRASYEQYF,TGTGCCAGCAGTTACTCGAACAGGGCTTCCTACGAGCAGTACTTC,-,TRBJ2-7,-,TRBV6-2/TRBV6-3
CASTSAYEQYF,TGTGCCAGCACTTCTGCCTACGAGCAGTACTTC,-,TRBJ2-7,-,TRBV11-2
CASKLDSSNYGYTF,TGTGCCAGCAAACTGGACAGCTCTAACTATGGCTACACCTTC,-,TRBJ1-2,-,TRBV6-1
CASSLQSSNQPQHF,TGTGCCAGCAGCCTTCAAAGTAGCAATCAGCCCCAGCATTTT,-,TRBJ1-5,-,TRBV6-1
CASTPTSTSYNEQFF,TGTGCCAGCACACCGACTAGCACCTCCTACAATGAGCAGTTCTTC,TRBD2,TRBJ2-1,-,TRBV5-4
CASSLGLPDADTQYF,TGTGCCAGCAGCCTGGGACTCCCAGACGCAGATACGCAGTATTTT,-,TRBJ2-3,-,TRBV7-2
CASSQDRLGGYTF,TGTGCCAGCAGCCAGGACAGGCTGGGAGGCTACACCTTC,TRBD1,TRBJ1-2,-,TRBV11-3
CASSDGQGAAFF,TGTGCCAGCAGTGACGGACAGGGGGCAGCTTTCTTT,TRBD1,TRBJ1-1,-,TRBV6-4
CASSLAGPYLSPLHF,TGCGCCAGCAGCTTGGCAGGGCCTTATCTCTCACCCCTCCACTTT,-,TRBJ1-6,-,TRBV5-1
CASSYSAPAHGGQFF,TGTGCCAGCAGTTACTCGGCACCAGCCCATGGGGGGCAGTTCTTC,-,TRBJ2-1,once,TRBV6-5
CASSVHRLSYGYTF,TGTGCCAGCAGTGTCCACAGACTCAGCTATGGCTACACCTTC,-,TRBJ1-2,-,TRBV28
CASSLMGEANSPLHF,TGTGCCAGCAGCTTAATGGGGGAGGCAAATTCACCCCTCCACTTT,-,TRBJ1-6,-,TRBV7-3
CASSTGSTRDQPQHF,TGTGCCAGTAGTACAGGAAGCACTCGAGATCAGCCCCAGCATTTT,-,TRBJ1-5,-,TRBV19
CATSDPGTGDEGGYTF,TGTGCCACCAGTGACCCCGGGACAGGGGATGAGGGTGGCTACACCTTC,TRBD1,TRBJ1-2,few,TRBV24-1
CASSEAATANTGELFF,TGTGCCAGCAGTGAAGCCGCGACGGCCAACACCGGGGAGCTGTTTTTT,-,TRBJ2-2,few,TRBV25-1
CASSLSGRGESYEQYF,TGTGCCAGCAGTTTGTCGGGCAGGGGGGAGTCCTACGAGCAGTACTTC,-,TRBJ2-7,-,TRBV27
CASSERGGASGYTF,TGTGCCAGCAGTGAAAGAGGGGGCGCCTCTGGCTACACCTTC,TRBD1,TRBJ1-2,-,TRBV6-1
CASSPQGGDYGYTF,TGTGCCAGCAGTCCCCAGGGGGGGGACTATGGCTACACCTTC,TRBD1,TRBJ1-2,-,TRBV2
CASSEALGATDTQYF,TGTGCCAGCAGTGAAGCGCTTGGGGCGACAGATACGCAGTATTTT,-,TRBJ2-3,-,TRBV6-1
CASSFTGTGSNEQFF,TGTGCCAGCAGTTTCACGGGGACGGGCTCCAATGAGCAGTTCTTC,-,TRBJ2-1,-,TRBV12-3/TRBV12-4
CASSAGTEGNIQYF,TGCGCCAGCAGCGCGGGGACTGAGGGAAACATTCAGTACTTC,-,TRBJ2-4,-,TRBV5-1
CASSEMASTDTQYF,TGTGCCAGCAGTGAAATGGCTAGCACAGATACGCAGTATTTT,-,TRBJ2-3,-,TRBV6-1
CASGDRDDF,TGTGCCAGCGGGGACAGGGATGATTTT,TRBD1,TRBJ1-3,-,TRBV28
CASAPGVGTEAFF,TGTGCCAGCGCCCCTGGGGTGGGGACTGAAGCTTTCTTT,-,TRBJ1-1,-,TRBV27
CASSFPGGNTGELFF,TGTGCCAGCAGCTTCCCAGGGGGCAACACCGGGGAGCTGTTTTTT,TRBD1,TRBJ2-2,few,TRBV11-1
CASSYTGAGSTDTQYF,TGTGCCAGCAGCTATACAGGGGCGGGGAGCACAGATACGCAGTATTTT,-,TRBJ2-3,-,TRBV7-6